Included here is one TCR beta chain sequence, with context. What it recognizes is unknown. The sample originates from a study of shared clonotypes between healthy human individuals. Study overall: CD8 memory received one plate per donor, CD8 naive two, CD4 memory three and CD4 naive three. Broader study findings: Richness estimates generally favored naive over memory subsets. When naive CD4 clonotypes were compared across several donors, 4% to 5.5% were shared.

Method: immunoSEQ multiplex PCR; TCRdb's copy keeps in-frame clones and lacks some. The data contain some 660,000 clones, 55% to 85% of them seen just once; the ten biggest clones take up under 2%. CDR1 and CDR2 from the germline V gene are LNHNV and YYDKDF (reference sequence). V lost 0 bases and J lost 4, with 18 bases in between. This CDR3 region has 17 residues. The chain carries TRBV15 and TRBJ1-1; no firm D call. The sequence was collected from a woman aged 25 to 39 in good health. The source material was memory CD4+ T cells sorted from blood. As for subset: CD45RA-negative fraction. DNA of the CDR3: TGTGCCACCAGCAGAGATTTTGGCTTTCCGAAGGGCACTGAAGCTTTCTTT. This translates into CATSRDFGFPKGTEAFF. Full variable domain (rest looked up from reference TRBV15 and TRBJ1-1): DAMVIQNPRYQVTQFGKPVTLSCSQTLNHNVMYWYQQKSSQAPKLLFHYYDKDFNNEADTPDNFQSRRPNTSFCFLDIRSPGLGDTAMYLCATSRDFGFPKGTEAFFGQGTRLTVV.